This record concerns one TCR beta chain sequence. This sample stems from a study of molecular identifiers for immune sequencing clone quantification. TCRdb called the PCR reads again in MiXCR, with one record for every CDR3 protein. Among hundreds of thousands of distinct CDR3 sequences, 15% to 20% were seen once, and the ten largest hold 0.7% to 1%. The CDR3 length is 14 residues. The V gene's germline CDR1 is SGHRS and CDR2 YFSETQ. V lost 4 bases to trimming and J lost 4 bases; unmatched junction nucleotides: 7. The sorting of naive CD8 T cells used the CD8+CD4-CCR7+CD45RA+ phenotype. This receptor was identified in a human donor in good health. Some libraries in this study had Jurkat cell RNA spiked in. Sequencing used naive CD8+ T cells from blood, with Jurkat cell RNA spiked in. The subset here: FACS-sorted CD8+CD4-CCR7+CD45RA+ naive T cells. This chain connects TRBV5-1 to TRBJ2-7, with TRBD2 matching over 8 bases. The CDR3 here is CASSPVAGSYEQYF. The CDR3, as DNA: TGCGCCAGCAGCCCTGTAGCGGGATCGTACGAGCAGTACTTC.